The clone carrying this T cell receptor (beta chain) was seen a single time. The sample belongs to a study of blood T cell repertoires in COVID-19. TCRdb's table, derived via immunoSEQ multiplex PCR, lists solely in-frame clones and lacks some. This table holds 400,000 to 450,000 clones, less than 95% found once. The CDR3 length is 13 residues. The V gene end was trimmed by 3 bases and the J gene end by 8 bases; junction bases not matched to a gene: 3. The V gene's germline CDR1 is PRHDT and CDR2 FYEKMQ (reference sequence). The TCR sequence derives from a man between 18 and 35 years old who had recovered from COVID-19. The specimen was PBMCs or T cells enriched from blood (not recorded which). The chain links TRBV13 to TRBJ1-4; 7 nucleotides line up with TRBD1. This CDR3 reads CASSFGDSEKLFF. In DNA form, the CDR3 reads TGTGCCAGCAGCTTCGGGGACAGCGAAAAACTGTTTTTT.